Listed below are T cell receptor beta chains from one sample, sequenced in a study of blood T cell repertoires in COVID-19. Assay: immunoSEQ multiplex PCR; the TCRdb copy retains only in-frame clones and omits some. The data contain about 190,000 clones, about 80% of them singletons. Sequenced input: PBMCs or T cells enriched from blood (not recorded which). The receptors were gathered from an older woman with acute COVID-19. CDR3s leave out the opening cysteine and the closing phenylalanine or tryptophan. The order of the fields is J gene, V gene, D gene, CDR3 length, CDR3 protein. A D gene is named only where the DNA matches it firmly.

TRBJ1-5,TRBV19,TRBD1,11,ASSIQTGQPQH
TRBJ1-2,TRBV5-1,NA,13,ASSLGAGANYGYT
TRBJ2-3,TRBV9,TRBD2,15,ASSVAKTSGAGDTQY
TRBJ2-4,TRBV6-2/TRBV6-3,TRBD1,16,ASSYSAGQVMAKNIQY
TRBJ1-5,TRBV6-4,NA,12,ASSERGGDQPQH
TRBJ1-5,TRBV24-1,TRBD1,11,ATSETGGQPQH
TRBJ1-1,TRBV11-2,TRBD1,12,ASSLQGLNTEAF
TRBJ1-1,TRBV5-6,TRBD1,12,ASTQRQGYTEAF
TRBJ1-1,TRBV6-5,NA,13,ASSYSGQRNTEAF
TRBJ1-3,TRBV7-2,TRBD1,15,ASGTGTEFSSGNTIY
TRBJ2-3,TRBV14,TRBD2,13,ASSQGGGGTDTQY
TRBJ2-7,TRBV16,NA,14,ASTLRGVDNPYEQY
TRBJ1-1,TRBV28,NA,9,ASSSYTEAF
TRBJ2-7,TRBV10-1,NA,12,ASSRGFPLYEQY
TRBJ1-2,TRBV10-1,NA,12,ASSEGGSSYGYT
TRBJ2-1,TRBV7-2,TRBD2,13,ASSSLRGASNEQF
TRBJ1-6,TRBV5-3,TRBD1,13,ARSFRDRVGSPLH
TRBJ2-7,TRBV4-3,NA,13,ASSQDDEQSYEQY
TRBJ1-2,TRBV25-1,NA,9,ASSDLYGYT
TRBJ1-1,TRBV5-5,NA,12,ASRPTGPGYGAF
TRBJ2-5,TRBV5-5,TRBD2,14,ASSVQSGNNQETQY
TRBJ2-3,TRBV6-6,TRBD2,15,ASSRSSLAASTDTQY
TRBJ1-1,TRBV4-3,NA,15,ASSQDPPPDSNTEAF
TRBJ2-1,TRBV29-1,NA,9,SVDQENEQF
TRBJ2-7,TRBV3-1/TRBV3-2,NA,14,ASSQEMRGSSYEQY
TRBJ1-1,TRBV6-5,TRBD1,13,ASRDRGPPNTEAF
TRBJ2-7,TRBV29-1,TRBD1,10,SATGDSYEQY
TRBJ2-3,TRBV12-5,TRBD2,14,ASGLGLAGSTDTQY
TRBJ1-5,TRBV7-2,TRBD1,13,ASSLLTGGNQPQH
TRBJ1-4,TRBV9,NA,15,ASSTSGWARGNEKLF
TRBJ2-6,TRBV5-5,NA,11,AGSRGGANVLT
TRBJ2-3,TRBV11-3,NA,11,ASSLLPRDTQY
TRBJ2-1,TRBV7-9,NA,13,ASSLAGSSYNEQF
TRBJ1-1,TRBV10-1,NA,10,ASLRGNTEAF
TRBJ2-4,TRBV27,NA,12,ASSPRLAKNIQY
TRBJ1-2,TRBV4-2,TRBD1,15,ASSQGGTGGWGDGYT
TRBJ2-5,TRBV5-4,NA,12,ASSLSVAQETQY
TRBJ2-5,TRBV5-1,NA,11,ASSLVGQETQY
TRBJ1-2,TRBV30,TRBD1,14,AWKDRQGTGTYGYT
TRBJ1-3,TRBV5-4,NA,12,ASSLEYSGNTIY
TRBJ2-2,TRBV7-9,NA,12,ASSFGQYTGELF
TRBJ2-3,TRBV7-2,TRBD2,13,ASSFLLERDDTQY
TRBJ1-2,TRBV28,TRBD1,13,ASSRGQGARNGYT
TRBJ1-5,TRBV28,NA,12,ASSLERRDQPQH
TRBJ1-1,TRBV2,NA,12,ASIPHGGNTEAF
TRBJ2-1,TRBV5-1,TRBD1,16,ASTPFGVGRGIMNEQF
TRBJ2-3,TRBV28,NA,15,ASSLLVTGGTADTQY